The T cell receptor (beta chain) described here comes from a study of blood T cell repertoires in COVID-19. As for the study in general: There were acute and convalescent COVID-19 samples, and they came from the United States, Italy and Spain. T cells, B-cell-depleted T cells, or PBMCs provided the cDNA or gDNA that served as material.

Original processing methods: Quantification of nucleated cells was approximated via reference gene primer amplification. Data came from immunoSEQ multiplex PCR; TCRdb stores just in-frame clones and leaves some out. V, J and clone size are taken as reported in that table, and D and trimming were inferred from the DNA itself. Of about 180,000 clones in the sample, about 88% were seen once. CDR3 length: 15 amino acids. The V gene's germline CDR1 is KGHSH and CDR2 LQKENI. V was cut by 2 bases and J by 8 bases, with 13 bases left in between. The sequence derives from a woman aged 25-40 years with active or convalescent COVID-19. The sample comprised peripheral blood. The chain recombines TRBV18 with TRBJ1-6; TRBD1 is a possible D gene (6 bases). The CDR3 loop reads CASSPYRAMDSPLHF. In DNA form, the CDR3 reads TGTGCCAGCTCACCATACAGGGCTATGGATTCACCCCTCCACTTT.